These T cell receptor beta chains were read from a single sample in a study of cytomegalovirus exposure and HLA in healthy donors. Clones were read by immunoSEQ multiplex PCR, and TCRdb kept only the in-frame ones, dropping some. This table lists 150,000 to 200,000 clones. Sequenced input: PBMCs. These receptors originate from a woman aged 60-70 years in good health and CMV-seronegative. CDR3s include the opening cysteine and the closing phenylalanine or tryptophan. Fields, in order: V gene, D gene, J gene, CDR3 DNA, CDR3 protein. A D gene is named only where the DNA matches it firmly.

V: TRBV6-4; D: TRBD2; J: TRBJ2-2; DNA: TGTGCCAGCAGTGTGTCGGTTAGGGGACTAGCGGGAGCGAACACCGGGGAGCTGTTTTTT; CDR3: CASSVSVRGLAGANTGELFF
V: TRBV5-1; D: NA; J: TRBJ1-2; DNA: TGCGCCAGCAGCTCACAGGCGGACTATGGCTACACCTTC; CDR3: CASSSQADYGYTF
V: TRBV5-6; D: NA; J: TRBJ2-7; DNA: TGTGCCAGCAGCTTCGGCAGGGGCTCCTACGAGCAGTACTTC; CDR3: CASSFGRGSYEQYF
V: TRBV21-1; D: NA; J: TRBJ1-2; DNA: TGTGCCAGCAGCAACCGGGACACTAACTATGGCTACACCTTC; CDR3: CASSNRDTNYGYTF
V: TRBV2; D: NA; J: TRBJ1-1; DNA: TGTGCCAGCAGTGTGAGGACATCGAACACTGAAGCTTTCTTT; CDR3: CASSVRTSNTEAFF
V: TRBV6-5; D: NA; J: TRBJ2-7; DNA: TGTGCCAGCAGTTACTCGAATTTTGGAGGGCGCTACGAGCAGTACTTC; CDR3: CASSYSNFGGRYEQYF
V: TRBV14; D: NA; J: TRBJ1-6; DNA: TGTGCCAGCAGCCAAGGGGGGCTATATTCACCCCTCCACTTT; CDR3: CASSQGGLYSPLHF
V: TRBV7-6; D: NA; J: TRBJ1-1; DNA: TGTGCCAGCAGCTTAGGGGGACGGGACACTGAGGCTTTCTTT; CDR3: CASSLGGRDTEAFF
V: TRBV7-3; D: NA; J: TRBJ1-5; DNA: TGTGCCAGCACCGATTCAGGTTCCTTTCAGCCCCAGCATTTT; CDR3: CASTDSGSFQPQHF
V: TRBV4-2; D: TRBD2; J: TRBJ2-2; DNA: TGTGCCAGCAGCCCGTCGACTAGCGGGGGGCCGAACACCGGGGAGCTGTTTTTT; CDR3: CASSPSTSGGPNTGELFF
V: TRBV7-2; D: NA; J: TRBJ1-6; DNA: TGTGCCAGCAGCCCCGAGGCTTCCTATAATTCACCCCTCCACTTT; CDR3: CASSPEASYNSPLHF
V: TRBV7-2; D: NA; J: TRBJ1-3; DNA: TGTGCCAGCAGCCCCTACCGGACAGTGTCTGGAAACACCATATATTTT; CDR3: CASSPYRTVSGNTIYF
V: TRBV10-3; D: NA; J: TRBJ2-1; DNA: TGTGCCATCAGCCCAGGGCCCAATGAGCAGTTCTTC; CDR3: CAISPGPNEQFF
V: TRBV5-1; D: TRBD2; J: TRBJ2-5; DNA: TGCGCCAGCAGCTTGGGGGCTAGCGGGGGGCTTCAGACCCAGTACTTC; CDR3: CASSLGASGGLQTQYF
V: TRBV27; D: NA; J: TRBJ1-2; DNA: TGTGCCAGCAGTTTGGGGAGACTCTATGGCTACACCTTC; CDR3: CASSLGRLYGYTF
V: TRBV19; D: NA; J: TRBJ2-1; DNA: TGTGCCAGTAGTAGGGCACCACAGGGCAATGAGCAGTTCTTC; CDR3: CASSRAPQGNEQFF
V: TRBV27; D: NA; J: TRBJ2-5; DNA: TGTGCCAGCAGTTTAAGTCAGGAGGAAGAGACCCAGTACTTC; CDR3: CASSLSQEEETQYF